The 18 T cell receptor beta chains in this list originate from one sample, sequenced in a study of blood T cell repertoires in COVID-19. Assay: immunoSEQ multiplex PCR; the TCRdb copy retains only in-frame clones and omits some. Of 180,000 or so clones listed, about four fifths are singletons. The sequencing sample was made of peripheral blood. The receptors derive from a middle-aged woman with COVID-19, enrolled during active disease.

The chain links TRBV6-5 to TRBJ1-1; 7 bases agree with TRBD1. The CDR3 runs to 14 residues. Germline CDR1 reads MNHEY; CDR2 reads SVGAGI. The trim removed 6 bases at V and 2 bases at J, leaving 6 bases unmatched. The CDR3 reads CASRPTGVNTEAFF. In nucleotides, the CDR3 is TGTGCCAGCAGGCCTACAGGGGTTAACACTGAAGCTTTCTTT.

This chain joins TRBV18 and TRBJ1-6, with D possibly being TRBD1 (5 bases). The CDR3 is 14 amino acids. Between the trimmed V and J ends, which lost 3 bases and 9 bases, there was a span of 12 bases. From germline, CDR1 is KGHSH and CDR2 LQKENI. The CDR3 here is CASSPAGWGSPLHF. The CDR3 DNA follows: TGTGCCAGCTCACCGGCAGGGTGGGGTTCACCCCTCCACTTT.

The gene calls are TRBV5-5 and TRBJ2-1; weak D call: TRBD2 (6 bases). CDR1 and CDR2 (germline): SGHKS, YYEKEE (reference sequence). The CDR3 is 14 amino acids. V was shortened by 9 bases and J by 7 bases, with 20 bases between the two germline ends. The CDR3 sequence: CATATSLLWNEQFF. The CDR3 DNA reads TGTGCCACCGCGACTAGTCTACTGTGGAATGAGCAGTTCTTC. Together with reference TRBV5-5 and TRBJ2-1, the CDR3 gives the full variable domain: DAGVTQSPTHLIKTRGQQVTLRCSPISGHKSVSWYQQVLGQGPQFIFQYYEKEERGRGNFPDRFSARQFPNYSSELNVNALLLGDSALYLCATATSLLWNEQFFGPGTRLTVL.

The chain recombines TRBV7-2 with TRBJ1-2, with D possibly matching TRBD1 (6 bases). The CDR3 contains 17 residues. V was shortened by 1 base and J by 7 bases, with 22 bases between the two germline ends. Per the germline V gene, CDR1 is SGHTA and CDR2 is FQGNSA. The CDR3 region is CASSLVFNRGGSGGYTF. The CDR3 DNA sequence: TGTGCCAGCAGCTTAGTATTTAATCGAGGGGGATCGGGTGGCTACACCTTC.

The chain employs TRBV6-5 and TRBJ2-6; no reliable D call. Germline loops: CDR1 MNHEY, CDR2 SVGAGI. This CDR3 region has 14 residues. V dropped 7 bases and J dropped 3 bases, with 10 bases sitting between them. CDR3 region: CASTSRGGANVLTF. CDR3 nucleotide sequence: TGTGCCAGCACGTCACGCGGTGGGGCCAACGTCCTGACTTTC.

V gene TRBV15 combines with J gene TRBJ1-2; tentative D call: TRBD1 (6 bases). Trimming took off 0 bases at V and 4 bases at J, with 12 bases between the two ends. The CDR3 spans 15 residues. The V gene's germline CDR1 is LNHNV and CDR2 YYDKDF (reference sequence). For the CDR3, the DNA is TGTGCCACCAGCAGAGATCAGGACAGAACCTATGGCTACACCTTC. This sequence encodes CATSRDQDRTYGYTF. The entire variable domain, with the rest obtained from reference TRBV15 and TRBJ1-2, is as follows: DAMVIQNPRYQVTQFGKPVTLSCSQTLNHNVMYWYQQKSSQAPKLLFHYYDKDFNNEADTPDNFQSRRPNTSFCFLDIRSPGLGDTAMYLCATSRDQDRTYGYTFGSGTRLTVV.

This clone came up once. The chain links TRBV5-5 to TRBJ1-2; D is ambiguous. CDR1 is SGHKS and CDR2 is YYEKEE in the germline V gene (reference sequence). This CDR3 has 14 amino acids. The V end lost 0 bases, the J end lost 7 bases, and 13 bases lay between the germline ends. The CDR3 region is CASSLVPTSGGYTF. CDR3 bases: TGTGCCAGCAGCTTGGTCCCGACGAGCGGTGGCTACACCTTC.

This sequence joins TRBV13 and TRBJ1-4, with a tentative D call TRBD1 (5 bases). The V end was cut by 4 bases, the J end by 8 bases, with 14 bases between. The CDR3 covers 14 residues. Germline V gene lookup returns CDR1 PRHDT and CDR2 FYEKMQ (reference sequence). The CDR3 spells CASSSATGIEKLFF. CDR3 nucleotide sequence: TGTGCCAGCAGCTCCGCTACAGGAATAGAAAAACTGTTTTTT.

In this sample, this clone turned up a few times. This rearrangement joins TRBV4-2 to TRBJ2-1; 13 nucleotides align to TRBD2. CDR1 and CDR2 (germline): LGHNA, YNFKEQ. J lost 5 bases, V lost 3 bases, and 1 base had no gene match. The CDR3 has 15 amino acids. The CDR3 region has the DNA TGTGCCAGCAGCCAGACTAGCGGGGGGAACAATGAGCAGTTCTTC. This translates into CASSQTSGGNNEQFF.

The rearrangement joins TRBV11-2 to TRBJ2-1; 8 nucleotides line up with TRBD2. Germline V gives CDR1 SGHAT, CDR2 FQNNGV. This CDR3 contains 14 residues. The V gene end was trimmed by 3 bases and the J gene end by 4 bases; junction bases not matched to a gene: 2. CDR3 protein: CASSFSGVYNEQFF. As DNA, the CDR3 is TGTGCCAGCAGCTTTAGCGGGGTGTACAATGAGCAGTTCTTC.

The chain links TRBV30 to TRBJ2-2, with D tentatively TRBD2 (5 bases). Germline-derived CDR1 and CDR2 are GTSNPN and SVGIG (reference sequence). V was shortened by 4 bases and J by 6 bases, with 15 bases between the two germline ends. CDR3 length: 14 residues. For the CDR3, the DNA is TGTGCCTGGACGCGGGCTCTCGGTGCCGGGGAGCTGTTTTTT. Its protein is CAWTRALGAGELFF.

J is TRBJ1-1 and V is TRBV7-9; D is ambiguous. Germline V gives CDR1 SEHNR, CDR2 FQNEAQ (reference sequence). Trimming left V 6 bases short and J 6 bases short, with 11 bases between. The CDR3 is 12 residues long. The DNA of the CDR3 is TGTGCCAGCAGAGCTAATGTGGCTGAAGCTTTCTTT. This translates into CASRANVAEAFF. The full variable domain, its missing parts supplied by reference TRBV7-9 and TRBJ1-1, is DTGVSQNPRHKITKRGQNVTFRCDPISEHNRLYWYRQTLGQGPEFLTYFQNEAQLEKSRLLSDRFSAERPKGSFSTLEIQRTEQGDSAMYLCASRANVAEAFFGQGTRLTVV.

This chain links TRBV7-9 with TRBJ2-3, with 9 positions matching TRBD1. This CDR3 spans 16 amino acids. V lost 6 bases to trimming and J lost 1 base; unmatched junction nucleotides: 8. Germline loops: CDR1 SEHNR, CDR2 FQNEAQ (reference sequence). The CDR3 sequence: CASSRNRGRGTDTQYF. DNA of the CDR3: TGTGCCAGCAGTCGTAACAGGGGGCGAGGCACAGATACGCAGTATTTT.

The chain joins TRBV6-5 to TRBJ2-3, with D uncertain. Germline assignment: CDR1 MNHEY and CDR2 SVGAGI. The CDR3 loop spans 15 amino acids. Trimming left V 0 bases short and J 6 bases short, with 13 bases between. CDR3 loop: CASSYSGHIQDTQYF. The DNA for the CDR3 is TGTGCCAGCAGTTACTCGGGCCATATTCAGGATACGCAGTATTTT.

This sequence joins TRBV28 and TRBJ1-3; a possible D gene is TRBD1 (5 bases). V lost 6 bases, J lost 0 bases, and 15 bases lay in between. Germline lookup yields CDR1 MDHEN and CDR2 SYDVKM. This CDR3 is built from 16 residues. The DNA for the CDR3 is TGTGCCAGCAGGACCGGGGGGGGAGTCTCTGGAAACACCATATATTTT. This translates into CASRTGGGVSGNTIYF.

This clone was observed a few times. The V and J genes are TRBV2 and TRBJ2-7; a weak D match, TRBD1 (5 bases). Trimming removed 1 base from V and 7 bases from J, with 17 bases in between. This CDR3 has 15 amino acids. Germline CDR1 SNHLY, CDR2 FYNNEI. CDR3 loop: CASSEGSSKGQEQYF. The CDR3 bases are TGTGCCAGCAGTGAAGGAAGCAGTAAGGGGCAGGAGCAGTACTTC.

The V and J genes are TRBV6-5 and TRBJ2-1, with 8 bases aligning to TRBD2. Unmatched junction bases numbered 4, after V lost 9 bases and J lost 6 bases. The CDR3 covers 12 residues. Germline-derived CDR1 and CDR2 are MNHEY and SVGAGI. The CDR3: CASRGGANEQFF. CDR3 sequence (DNA): TGTGCCAGTCGGGGGGGAGCCAATGAGCAGTTCTTC.

The genes are TRBV7-3 and TRBJ2-7; TRBD2 matches at 12 bases. The CDR3 is made up of 13 amino acids. Germline V gene sequence: CDR1 SGHTA, CDR2 FQGTGA. The trim removed 5 bases at V and 6 bases at J, leaving 2 bases unmatched. This CDR3 reads CASSQGLAGEQYF. DNA for the CDR3: TGTGCCAGCAGCCAGGGACTAGCGGGCGAGCAGTACTTC. The variable domain in full, completed from reference TRBV7-3 and TRBJ2-7, reads GAGVSQTPSNKVTEKGKYVELRCDPISGHTALYWYRQSLGQGPEFLIYFQGTGAADDSGLPNDRFFAVRPEGSVSTLKIQRTERGDSAVYLCASSQGLAGEQYFGPGTRLTVT.